The text below deals with one TCR beta chain. Its antigen is not yet known. Base qualities were left out, and no much larger clone turns up one base away. The data were taken from a study of control samples from healthy donors and cancer patients (dated by TCRdb to 2020 to 2022). Sequences SGHDN (CDR1) and FVKESK (CDR2) are obtained from the germline V gene. Trimmed from V: 4 bases; trimmed from J: 7 bases; junction bases lacking a gene match: 10. The CDR3, cysteine through phenylalanine, is 15 amino acids long. Kept here is only the CDR3 DNA, which spans 45 bases and is read in frame from base 1. Libraries were built with the immunoSEQ multiplex PCR assay. Imported from immuneACCESS, the table was reduced by TCRdb to in-frame sequences with V and J called. These copies leave out some clones; in studies compared against another copy, an unresolved V gene accounts for under half, and the cause of the remainder is not known. This sample is represented by 90,000 to 100,000 clones; about 80% of them were singletons. The ten top clones hold over 9.5% of the sample.

This sequence originates from a woman aged 25-40 years in good health. Sequenced: blood. This sequence uses TRBV14 and TRBJ1-2; 9 bases in the junction line up with TRBD1. CDR3 protein: CASSPLGQGYSGYTF. The DNA sequence reads TGTGCCAGCAGCCCCCTAGGACAGGGGTACTCTGGCTACACCTTC.